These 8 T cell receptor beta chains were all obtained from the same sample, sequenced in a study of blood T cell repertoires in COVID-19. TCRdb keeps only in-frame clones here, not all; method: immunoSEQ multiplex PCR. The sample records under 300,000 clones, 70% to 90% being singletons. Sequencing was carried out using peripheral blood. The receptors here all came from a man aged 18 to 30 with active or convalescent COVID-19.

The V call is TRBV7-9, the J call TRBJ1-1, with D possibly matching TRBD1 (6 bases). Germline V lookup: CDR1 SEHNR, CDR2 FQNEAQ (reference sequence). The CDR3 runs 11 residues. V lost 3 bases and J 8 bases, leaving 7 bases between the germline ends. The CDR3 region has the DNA TGTGCCAGCAGCTTCGGGACAGAAGCTTTCTTT. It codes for CASSFGTEAFF.

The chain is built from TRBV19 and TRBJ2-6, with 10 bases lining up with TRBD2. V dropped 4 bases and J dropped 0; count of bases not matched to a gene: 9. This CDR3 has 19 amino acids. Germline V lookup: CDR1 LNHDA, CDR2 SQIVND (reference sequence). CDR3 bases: TGTGCCAGTAGTACAGGACTAGCGGAATTCCTCTCTGGGGCCAACGTCCTGACTTTC. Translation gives CASSTGLAEFLSGANVLTF.

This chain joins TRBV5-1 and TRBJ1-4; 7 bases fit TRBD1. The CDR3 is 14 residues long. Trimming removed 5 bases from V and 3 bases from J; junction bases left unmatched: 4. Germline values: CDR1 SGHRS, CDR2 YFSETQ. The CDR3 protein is CASRGTASNEKLFF. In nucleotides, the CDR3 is TGCGCCAGCAGAGGGACAGCTTCTAATGAAAAACTGTTTTTT.

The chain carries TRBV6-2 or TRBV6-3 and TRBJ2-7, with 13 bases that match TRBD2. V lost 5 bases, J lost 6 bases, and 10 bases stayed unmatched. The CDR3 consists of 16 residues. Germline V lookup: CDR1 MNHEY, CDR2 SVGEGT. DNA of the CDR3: TGTGCCAGCAGTACTTTGACTAGCGGGAGGTTAGGCGAGCAGTACTTC. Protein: CASSTLTSGRLGEQYF.

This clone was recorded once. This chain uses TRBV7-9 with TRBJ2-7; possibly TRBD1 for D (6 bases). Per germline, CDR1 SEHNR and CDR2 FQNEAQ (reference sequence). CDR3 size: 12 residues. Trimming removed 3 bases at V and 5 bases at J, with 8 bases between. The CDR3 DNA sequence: TGTGCCAGCAGCTTCGGGACAAACGAGCAGTACTTC. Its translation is CASSFGTNEQYF.

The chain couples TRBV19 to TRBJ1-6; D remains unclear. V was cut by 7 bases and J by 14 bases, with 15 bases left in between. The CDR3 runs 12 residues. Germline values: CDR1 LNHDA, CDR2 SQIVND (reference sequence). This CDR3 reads CASKAPLGSLHF. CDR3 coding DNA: TGTGCCAGTAAGGCTCCCCTGGGCTCCCTCCACTTT.

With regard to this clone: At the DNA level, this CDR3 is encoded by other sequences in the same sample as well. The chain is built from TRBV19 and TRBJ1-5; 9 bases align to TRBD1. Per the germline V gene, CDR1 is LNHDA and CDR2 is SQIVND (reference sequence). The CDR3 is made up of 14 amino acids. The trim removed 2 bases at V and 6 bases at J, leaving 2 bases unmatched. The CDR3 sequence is CASSITGGGQPQHF. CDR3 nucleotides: TGTGCCAGTAGTATAACAGGGGGCGGTCAGCCCCAGCATTTT.

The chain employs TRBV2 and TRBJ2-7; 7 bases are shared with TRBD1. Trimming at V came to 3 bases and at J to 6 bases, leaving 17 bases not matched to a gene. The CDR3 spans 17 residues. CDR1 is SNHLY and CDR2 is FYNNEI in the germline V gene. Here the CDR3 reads CASSDPGGRGTSREQYF. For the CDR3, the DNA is TGTGCCAGCAGTGACCCCGGAGGCAGGGGGACATCTCGCGAGCAGTACTTC.